The 23 T cell receptor beta chains given below trace back to one sample, sequenced in a study of radiotherapy plus CTLA-4 blockade in lung cancer. Sequencing was performed with immunoSEQ multiplex PCR; in TCRdb, only in-frame clones are kept and a portion is missing. The sample yields about 85,000 clones, approximately 86% seen once. The sample consisted of peripheral blood, taken from a patient treated with radiotherapy plus ipilimumab. These receptors were obtained from a human donor with non-small cell lung cancer who had a partial response to radiotherapy plus ipilimumab.

V is TRBV19 and J is TRBJ2-3; the D is unclear. This CDR3 comprises 14 residues. Per the germline V gene, CDR1 is LNHDA and CDR2 is SQIVND (reference sequence). V lost 6 bases, J lost 3 bases, and 13 bases lay in between. The CDR3 is CASRTEGATDTQYF. The CDR3 DNA is TGTGCCAGTAGAACTGAAGGAGCAACAGATACGCAGTATTTT. Full variable domain (rest looked up from reference TRBV19 and TRBJ2-3): DGGITQSPKYLFRKEGQNVTLSCEQNLNHDAMYWYRQDPGQGLRLIYYSQIVNDFQKGDIAEGYSVSREKKESFPLTVTSAQKNPTAFYLCASRTEGATDTQYFGPGTRLTVL.

This chain uses TRBV2 with TRBJ1-2, with D hard to call. The V end was cut by 3 bases, the J end by 3 bases, with 11 bases between. This CDR3 has 14 residues. Per germline, CDR1 SNHLY and CDR2 FYNNEI. The CDR3 bases are TGTGCCAGCAGTGATGGCGGGGTGGACTATGGCTACACCTTC. Protein product: CASSDGGVDYGYTF. Complete variable domain (other parts from reference TRBV2 and TRBJ1-2): EPEVTQTPSHQVTQMGQEVILRCVPISNHLYFYWYRQILGQKVEFLVSFYNNEISEKSEIFDDQFSVERPDGSNFTLKIRSTKLEDSAMYFCASSDGGVDYGYTFGSGTRLTVV.

This chain links TRBV4-2 with TRBJ1-1; 7 bases fit TRBD1. J lost 1 base, V lost 0 bases, and 8 bases had no gene match. This CDR3 has 17 amino acids. Germline CDR1 LGHNA, CDR2 YNFKEQ. DNA of the CDR3: TGTGCCAGCAGCCAAGATGTAGCGACAGGGAGGAACACTGAAGCTTTCTTT. Protein sequence: CASSQDVATGRNTEAFF.

The chain is built from TRBV6-5 and TRBJ2-1; no definite D call. Germline assignment: CDR1 MNHEY and CDR2 SVGAGI. V was trimmed by 8 bases and J by 6 bases, leaving 14 bases between them. The CDR3 length is 13 residues. The CDR3, as DNA: TGTGCCAGCCTCTCTCCCGGGTTCAATGAGCAGTTCTTC. As protein: CASLSPGFNEQFF.

This clone was seen a few times. The chain is built from TRBV19 and TRBJ1-2, with D possibly TRBD1 on 5 matching bases. From germline, CDR1 is LNHDA and CDR2 SQIVND (reference sequence). This CDR3 is 14 amino acids long. V lost 3 bases to trimming and J lost 4 bases, with 12 bases between them. Here the CDR3 DNA reads TGTGCCAGTAGTATTAATGGGGCAGTCTATGGCTACACCTTC. Translation gives CASSINGAVYGYTF.

The chain joins TRBV6-6 to TRBJ1-3; a possible D gene is TRBD1 (5 bases). CDR1 and CDR2 from the germline V gene are MNHNY and SVGAGI (reference sequence). CDR3 length: 15 amino acids. V was cut by 6 bases and J by 0 bases, with 12 bases left in between. This chain's CDR3 is CASSLDTYSGNTIYF. The CDR3 coding sequence is TGTGCCAGCAGCCTGGACACCTACTCTGGAAACACCATATATTTT.

The chain joins TRBV6-5 to TRBJ2-1; 13 bases agree with TRBD2. Germline V gene sequence: CDR1 MNHEY, CDR2 SVGAGI. CDR3 length: 15 amino acids. J gave up 6 bases and V 4 bases, and 3 bases lay outside the gene matches. In DNA, the CDR3 is TGTGCCAGCAGTTCGACTAGCGGGAGGACCAATGAGCAGTTCTTC. This encodes CASSSTSGRTNEQFF.

The chain is built from TRBV18 and TRBJ2-1; D gene unclear. The CDR3 contains 13 residues. Germline V gene data show CDR1 as KGHSH and CDR2 as LQKENI. V was cut by 3 bases and J by 5 bases, with 8 bases left in between. This CDR3 reads CASSPGSDNEQFF. The CDR3 nucleotides are TGTGCCAGCTCACCCGGGTCGGACAATGAGCAGTTCTTC.

The genes are TRBV28 and TRBJ1-1; a possible D gene is TRBD1 (5 bases). This CDR3 spans 14 amino acids. CDR1 and CDR2 from the germline V gene are MDHEN and SYDVKM. Trimming took 5 bases from V and 4 from J, leaving 14 bases between them. The chain's CDR3 is CASSGLIGVTEAFF. The CDR3 DNA reads TGTGCCAGCAGTGGATTAATAGGGGTCACTGAAGCTTTCTTT.

As concerns this clone: This sample includes further DNA sequences coding for the same CDR3. V and J are TRBV18 and TRBJ2-7, with 13 bases fitting TRBD2. The CDR3 has 15 amino acids. Germline values: CDR1 KGHSH, CDR2 LQKENI. V trimming: 3 bases; J trimming: 1 base; junction bases outside the gene matches: 0. The CDR3 region is CASSPTSGGSYEQYF. Written as DNA, the CDR3 is TGTGCCAGCTCACCGACTAGCGGGGGGTCCTACGAGCAGTACTTC.

This chain joins TRBV6-6 and TRBJ2-5; D is unresolved. The CDR3 has 13 residues. The V and J ends lost 3 bases and 4 bases respectively, with 9 bases between them. Germline CDR1 MNHNY, CDR2 SVGAGI (reference sequence). CDR3: CASSYGRIETQYF. CDR3 DNA sequence: TGTGCCAGCAGTTATGGCCGTATAGAGACCCAGTACTTC.

The CDR3 sequence: CASSLETGNNYGYTF. The CDR3 DNA reads as TGCGCCAGCAGCTTGGAAACAGGGAATAACTATGGCTACACCTTC. V usage is TRBV5-1 and J usage is TRBJ1-2; tentatively, D is TRBD1 (6 bases). V was cut by 0 bases and J by 1 base, with 10 bases left in between. This CDR3 comprises 15 residues. The germline gives CDR1 SGHRS, CDR2 YFSETQ.

The chain links TRBV2 to TRBJ1-2, with D perhaps matching TRBD1 (5 bases). Germline CDR1 is SNHLY and CDR2 is FYNNEI. The CDR3 has 16 residues. Between the trimmed V and J ends, which lost 1 base and 7 bases, there was a span of 19 bases. This CDR3 reads CASSEVLGPAKGGYTF. The CDR3 region has the DNA TGTGCCAGCAGTGAAGTTCTGGGGCCGGCTAAGGGTGGCTACACCTTC.

The chain employs TRBV23-1 and TRBJ2-7, with 9 bases matching TRBD2. TRBV23-1 falls under the ORF class, with uncertain function. The CDR3 extends over 11 amino acids. The CDR3 DNA reads TGCGGGACTAGCGAGGGCTACGAGCAGTACGTC. Its protein product is CGTSEGYEQYV.

V is TRBV30 and J is TRBJ2-5; D uncertain. Trimming took off 5 bases at V and 6 bases at J, with 16 bases between the two ends. The germline CDR1 and CDR2 sequences are GTSNPN and SVGIG (reference sequence). This CDR3 comprises 13 residues. Here the CDR3 reads CAWSWLERQTQYF. The DNA for the CDR3 is TGTGCCTGGTCCTGGCTGGAGAGGCAGACCCAGTACTTC.

The chain employs TRBV13 and TRBJ1-2; 7 nucleotides agree with TRBD1. CDR1 PRHDT and CDR2 FYEKMQ come from the germline V gene (reference sequence). V shed 7 bases and J 4 bases; nucleotides not matched to a gene: 6. The CDR3 has 13 residues. The CDR3 DNA is TGTGCCAGCACCTTGGGACAGCTCTATGGCTACACCTTC. It codes for CASTLGQLYGYTF.

V is TRBV2 and J is TRBJ1-2, with unresolved D. Trimming took 2 bases from V and 2 from J, leaving 9 bases between them. The CDR3 has 14 residues. The germline V gene encodes CDR1 SNHLY and CDR2 FYNNEI. The CDR3 spells CASSESGVNYGYTF. The CDR3 DNA reads as TGTGCCAGCAGTGAAAGCGGGGTCAACTATGGCTACACCTTC.

The gene calls are TRBV4-3 and TRBJ2-1; the match to TRBD1 covers 7 bases. V gave up 0 bases and J gave up 4 bases; unmatched junction bases: 12. This CDR3 contains 18 residues. The germline V gene encodes CDR1 LGHNA and CDR2 YSLEER. In DNA, the CDR3 is TGCGCCAGCAGCCAAGATCTGGCAGGGCAGGGGGAGTACAATGAGCAGTTCTTC. The encoded protein is CASSQDLAGQGEYNEQFF.

The chain recombines TRBV7-3 with TRBJ1-5, with D possibly matching TRBD1 (5 bases). V was trimmed by 2 bases and J by 0 bases, leaving 8 bases between them. The CDR3 consists of 15 residues. The germline gives CDR1 SGHTA, CDR2 FQGTGA. The CDR3 DNA reads as TGTGCCAGCAGCTTAGAAACAGGTAGCAATCAGCCCCAGCATTTT. Amino acid sequence: CASSLETGSNQPQHF.

The V and J genes are TRBV2 and TRBJ1-1; D is possibly TRBD1 (6 bases). V lost 11 bases to trimming and J lost 9 bases, with 19 bases between them. The CDR3 is 12 amino acids. Per the germline V gene, CDR1 is SNHLY and CDR2 is FYNNEI. The chain's CDR3 is CAGSWTALKAFF. CDR3 nucleotide sequence: TGTGCCGGGAGTTGGACAGCTCTTAAAGCTTTCTTT.

This sequence joins TRBV2 and TRBJ2-1, with 10 bases matching TRBD2. The CDR3 sequence is 20 residues long. Germline CDR1 and CDR2: SNHLY and FYNNEI. Trimming took 2 bases from V and 5 from J; bases not matched to a gene: 18. The CDR3 DNA follows: TGTGCCAGCAGTGAACATGAAAACTTGAGGACTAGCGGAAAGAACAATGAGCAGTTCTTC. Protein sequence: CASSEHENLRTSGKNNEQFF.

The rearrangement joins TRBV6-5 to TRBJ1-5, with D possibly being TRBD1 (5 bases). V lost 5 bases and J 3 bases, leaving 11 bases between the germline ends. This CDR3 comprises 14 residues. Germline lookup yields CDR1 MNHEY and CDR2 SVGAGI. CDR3 residues: CASSVGHTNQPQHF. CDR3 in DNA: TGTGCCAGCAGTGTCGGACACACCAATCAGCCCCAGCATTTT.

The V gene is TRBV2, the J gene TRBJ2-7; the match to TRBD1 covers 10 bases. With V trimmed by 5 bases and J by 4 bases, 17 bases remained unmatched. The length of the CDR3 is 18 residues. Germline V gene data show CDR1 as SNHLY and CDR2 as FYNNEI. The CDR3 DNA follows: TGTGCCAGCAGTCCCGGGACAGGGGACCGAAGCTTCAAGTACGAGCAGTACTTC. It yields the protein CASSPGTGDRSFKYEQYF.